The subject of this entry is one T cell receptor (beta chain). Trimming cost V 4 bases and J 5 bases; bases outside gene matches: 5. The germline gives CDR1 LGHNA, CDR2 YNFKEQ. The CDR3 spans 13 residues. These data are taken from a study of blood T cell repertoires in COVID-19. Study context: Some COVID-19 samples were acute and others convalescent; all came from the United States, Italy and Spain. T cells, B-cell-depleted T cells, or PBMCs supplied cDNA or gDNA.

Original handling: From reference gene primer amplification, estimates of nucleated cell counts were derived. Clones were read by immunoSEQ multiplex PCR, and TCRdb kept only the in-frame ones, dropping some. The V and J calls and the clone size are those of that table, but D and trimming were determined from the DNA. The repertoire holds roughly 45,000 clones, with 70% to 90% as singletons. The receptor's source is an older woman with acute or convalescent COVID-19. Sequencing was done on a sample of peripheral blood. V gene TRBV4-2 combines with J gene TRBJ2-7; 7 bases are a match to TRBD2. As DNA, the CDR3 is TGTGCCAGCAGCCTTCGACTAGCCAACGAGCAGTACTTC. Its translation is CASSLRLANEQYF.